These 8 T cell receptor beta chains share one sample of origin, sequenced in a study of T cell responses to AZD1222 COVID-19 vaccine. The method was immunoSEQ multiplex PCR; TCRdb's version includes in-frame clones alone and lacks a portion of them. This table has tens of thousands of clones, 80% to 90% appearing once. The sequenced sample was peripheral blood, obtained on day 0 of AZD1222 vaccination. These receptors all come from an adult in good health.

This chain joins TRBV28 and TRBJ2-1; D unresolved. The CDR3 spans 17 residues. The germline V gene encodes CDR1 MDHEN and CDR2 SYDVKM. Trimming removed 2 bases at V and 0 bases at J, with 14 bases between. CDR3 nucleotide sequence: TGTGCCAGCAGTTTAGCTGCGGCTACCAGCTCCTACAATGAGCAGTTCTTC. This translates into CASSLAAATSSYNEQFF. Based on the CDR3 plus reference TRBV28 and TRBJ2-1, the full variable domain is DVKVTQSSRYLVKRTGEKVFLECVQDMDHENMFWYRQDPGLGLRLIYFSYDVKMKEKGDIPEGYSVSREKKERFSLILESASTNQTSMYLCASSLAAATSSYNEQFFGPGTRLTVL.

The rearrangement joins TRBV28 to TRBJ1-1; the D gene is possibly TRBD1 (5 bases). Deletions cut 2 bases from V and 6 bases from J, with 13 bases between. Germline CDR1 reads MDHEN; CDR2 reads SYDVKM. CDR3 length: 14 amino acids. In DNA, the CDR3 is TGTGCCAGCAGTTTAAGGGGAATCGTCGCTGAAGCTTTCTTT. Its protein product is CASSLRGIVAEAFF.

The CDR3, as DNA: TGCAGCGTTGAAGATCTTGCCAGCCAAGAGACCCAGTACTTC. Protein sequence: CSVEDLASQETQYF. V and J are TRBV29-1 and TRBJ2-5; no clear D gene. Trimming removed 0 bases at V and 1 base at J, with 9 bases between. Germline V lookup: CDR1 SQVTM, CDR2 ANQGSEA. The CDR3 loop spans 14 amino acids. Together with reference TRBV29-1 and TRBJ2-5, the CDR3 gives the full variable domain: SAVISQKPSRDICQRGTSLTIQCQVDSQVTMMFWYRQQPGQSLTLIATANQGSEATYESGFVIDKFPISRPNLTFSTLTVSNMSPEDSSIYLCSVEDLASQETQYFGPGTRLLVL.

The J gene is TRBJ1-2, the V gene TRBV6-5; D is undetermined. The CDR3 extends over 13 amino acids. CDR1 MNHEY and CDR2 SVGAGI come from the germline V gene. V lost 4 bases to trimming and J lost 4 bases, with 10 bases between them. CDR3 protein: CASSSDIVYGYTF. The CDR3 DNA is TGTGCCAGCAGTTCTGACATAGTCTATGGCTACACCTTC.

Worth noting for this clone: One end of the junction does not line up with germline, which may come from a read error. The V call is TRBV18, the J call TRBJ1-2; no reliable D call. CDR3 length: 13 residues. Germline assignment: CDR1 KGHSH and CDR2 LQKENI. The CDR3 nucleotides read TGTGCCAGCTCCCCACAGAATAACTATGGCTACACCTTC. Amino acid sequence: CASSPQNNYGYTF.

The chain joins TRBV28 to TRBJ1-5, with no clear D. Per germline, CDR1 MDHEN and CDR2 SYDVKM. The length of the CDR3 is 14 residues. The V end lost 1 base, the J end lost 5 bases, and 9 bases lay between the germline ends. Here the CDR3 reads CASSLFTFDQPQHF. The CDR3 DNA follows: TGTGCCAGCAGTTTATTTACGTTCGATCAGCCCCAGCATTTT. The entire variable domain, with the rest obtained from reference TRBV28 and TRBJ1-5, is as follows: DVKVTQSSRYLVKRTGEKVFLECVQDMDHENMFWYRQDPGLGLRLIYFSYDVKMKEKGDIPEGYSVSREKKERFSLILESASTNQTSMYLCASSLFTFDQPQHFGDGTRLSIL.

The genes are TRBV5-1 and TRBJ2-1; 8 positions match TRBD1. Trimming removed 3 bases from V and 5 bases from J; junction bases left unmatched: 4. The CDR3 is 14 residues long. Germline assignment: CDR1 SGHRS and CDR2 YFSETQ. CDR3 amino acids: CASSWGQVDNEQFF. DNA of the CDR3: TGCGCCAGCAGCTGGGGACAGGTGGACAATGAGCAGTTCTTC.

The chain employs TRBV27 and TRBJ1-3; D gene ambiguous. Germline V CDR1 and CDR2: MNHEY, SMNVEV (reference sequence). V gave up 4 bases and J gave up 0 bases, with 7 bases separating them. The length of the CDR3 is 14 residues. DNA for the CDR3: TGTGCCAGCAGTTCCGGAGGCTCTGGAAACACCATATATTTT. This gives the protein CASSSGGSGNTIYF.